These 26 T cell receptor beta chains were sequenced from one sample in a study of blood T cell repertoires in COVID-19 (dated by TCRdb to 2018 to 2020). Receptors were amplified or captured by the immunoSEQ multiplex PCR assay. This is the immuneACCESS table as TCRdb keeps it, with only in-frame sequences that have V and J called. A part of the clones is gone; compared with another copy, unresolved V genes explain less than half, and the rest is unexplained. This sample has more than 200,000 clones in its table, and 70% to 90% of those were observed once. The leading ten clones occupy roughly 0.69% of the sample. Sequenced: peripheral blood. The source is a man aged 40-50 years with acute or convalescent COVID-19.

V usage is TRBV19 and J usage is TRBJ1-5; TRBD1 agrees at 7 bases. CDR1 is LNHDA, CDR2 SQIVND, per germline (reference sequence). This CDR3 region has 15 residues. Trimming took 6 bases from V and 6 from J; bases not matched to a gene: 11. As DNA, the CDR3 is TGTGCCAGTAGCGCTCCGAGGAGGGGGCCTCAGCCCCAGCATTTT. Translating it yields CASSAPRRGPQPQHF.

V and J are TRBV11-2 and TRBJ2-7; 9 bases align to TRBD1. Germline V gives CDR1 SGHAT, CDR2 FQNNGV. The CDR3 is 15 residues long. Germline trimming cut 5 bases from V and 3 bases from J; bases unmatched to any gene: 8. The CDR3 loop is CASSVGTGKFYEQYF. CDR3 bases: TGTGCCAGCAGCGTCGGGACAGGGAAATTCTACGAGCAGTACTTC. Full variable domain (remainder filled in from reference TRBV11-2 and TRBJ2-7): EAGVAQSPRYKIIEKRQSVAFWCNPISGHATLYWYQQILGQGPKLLIQFQNNGVVDDSQLPKDRFSAERLKGVDSTLKIQPAKLEDSAVYLCASSVGTGKFYEQYFGPGTRLTVT.

The V call is TRBV27, the J call TRBJ2-7; the match to TRBD1 covers 8 bases. Trimming took 5 bases from V and 4 from J; bases not matched to a gene: 4. Germline V gene sequence: CDR1 MNHEY, CDR2 SMNVEV (reference sequence). The CDR3 is 13 residues long. CDR3 sequence (DNA): TGTGCCAGCAGTGCTTGGACAGGGTACGAGCAGTACTTC. Protein: CASSAWTGYEQYF.

V is TRBV24-1 and J is TRBJ2-1; 8 bases map to TRBD2. Germline trimming cut 6 bases from V and 4 bases from J; bases unmatched to any gene: 7. The V gene's germline CDR1 is KGHDR and CDR2 SFDVKD. CDR3 length equals 15 residues. CDR3 residues: CATSRSGGEYNEQFF. The CDR3 nucleotides are TGTGCCACCAGTAGGAGCGGGGGAGAGTACAATGAGCAGTTCTTC.

The rearrangement uses TRBV5-1 and TRBJ2-5; 11 bases are a match to TRBD1. The ends lost 4 bases at V and 2 bases at J; junction bases unmatched: 7. Germline V CDR1 and CDR2: SGHRS, YFSETQ. CDR3 size: 16 residues. Here the CDR3 DNA reads TGCGCCAGCAGCCCGAGGACAGGGGGCTCTCAAGAGACCCAGTACTTC. It translates to CASSPRTGGSQETQYF.

This clone appeared a single time. The J gene is TRBJ2-5, the V gene TRBV27; D is possibly TRBD2 (6 bases). The CDR3 is 11 amino acids. Germline V gene lookup returns CDR1 MNHEY and CDR2 SMNVEV (reference sequence). The germline V and J ends were trimmed by 10 bases and 5 bases, with 11 bases remaining between them. CDR3 DNA: TGTGCCACAGAGGCGGGGGAGACCCAGTACTTC. It yields the protein CATEAGETQYF.

The chain recombines TRBV25-1 with TRBJ1-3; D is undetermined. This CDR3 has 16 amino acids. Germline CDR1 and CDR2: MGHDK and SYGVNS. Trimming removed 0 bases at V and 4 bases at J, with 13 bases between. The CDR3 nucleotides read TGTGCCAGCAGTGAATACATCAGGACTAGGGGAAACACCATATATTTT. This gives the protein CASSEYIRTRGNTIYF. The whole variable domain, filled in from reference TRBV25-1 and TRBJ1-3, reads EADIYQTPRYLVIGTGKKITLECSQTMGHDKMYWYQQDPGMELHLIHYSYGVNSTEKGDLSSESTVSRIRTEHFPLTLESARPSHTSQYLCASSEYIRTRGNTIYFGEGSWLTVV.

The chain uses TRBV14 and TRBJ2-7; 9 bases agree with TRBD1. Germline CDR1 SGHDN, CDR2 FVKESK. CDR3 length equals 15 residues. With 2 bases clipped from V and 4 bases from J, the junction kept 6 bases outside the gene matches. The CDR3 bases are TGTGCCAGCAGCCAATACCTGGGACAGGGTTACGAGCAGTACTTC. Its translation is CASSQYLGQGYEQYF.

The V and J genes are TRBV5-4 and TRBJ2-2, with D unresolved. V was trimmed by 2 bases and J by 4 bases, leaving 12 bases between them. The CDR3 covers 15 residues. CDR1 is SGHNT, CDR2 YYREEE, per germline (reference sequence). This CDR3 is CASSLGVRGTGELFF. The CDR3 coding sequence is TGTGCCAGCAGCTTAGGAGTCCGCGGCACCGGGGAGCTGTTTTTT.

The V call is TRBV9, the J call TRBJ2-1; 10 nucleotides agree with TRBD2. The germline CDR1 and CDR2 sequences are SGDLS and YYNGEE. Trimming cost V 3 bases and J 7 bases; bases outside gene matches: 4. The CDR3 is 14 residues long. CDR3 in DNA: TGTGCCAGCAGCGCTAGCGGGAGTAAAAATGAGCAGTTCTTC. Translated: CASSASGSKNEQFF.

This chain links TRBV4-1 with TRBJ1-6; TRBD1 is a possible D gene (6 bases). This CDR3 region has 16 residues. Germline V CDR1 and CDR2: MGHRA, YSYEKL. V was pared by 0 bases and J by 4 bases, with 10 bases between. The DNA for the CDR3 is TGCGCCAGCAGCCAAGACGGGACAAGTTATAATTCACCCCTCCACTTT. It translates to CASSQDGTSYNSPLHF.

This clone was detected once. The chain has TRBV5-4 and TRBJ2-5; unclear D gene. There are 13 residues in the CDR3. Trimming left V 1 base short and J 4 bases short, with 8 bases between. The germline gives CDR1 SGHNT, CDR2 YYREEE (reference sequence). The CDR3 sequence is CASSLPLRETQYF. In DNA, the CDR3 is TGTGCCAGCAGCTTGCCTCTCCGAGAGACCCAGTACTTC.

The chain uses TRBV24-1 and TRBJ2-3, with D hard to call. Per germline, CDR1 KGHDR and CDR2 SFDVKD. V was shortened by 4 bases and J by 6 bases, with 16 bases between the two germline ends. There are 15 residues in the CDR3. The CDR3 sequence is CATSDDHHRADTQYF. CDR3 in DNA: TGTGCCACCAGTGACGATCATCATCGAGCGGATACGCAGTATTTT.

The J gene is TRBJ1-4, the V gene TRBV14; 10 bases line up with TRBD1. Germline values: CDR1 SGHDN, CDR2 FVKESK. The CDR3 is made up of 15 amino acids. With V trimmed by 0 bases and J by 8 bases, 3 bases remained unmatched. In DNA, the CDR3 is TGTGCCAGCAGCCAAGAGGGACAGGGGAGGGAAAAACTGTTTTTT. Amino acids: CASSQEGQGREKLFF.

This clone was found a few times. V usage is TRBV6-8 and J usage is TRBJ2-1; TRBD2 is a possible D gene (5 bases). The CDR3 runs 16 residues. Per germline, CDR1 MNHGY and CDR2 SAAAGT. V was pared by 8 bases and J by 0 bases, with 17 bases between. CDR3 DNA sequence: TGTGCCAGCCCCAGGCGGAGGAGCTGCTCCTACAATGAGCAGTTCTTC. Translating gives CASPRRRSCSYNEQFF.

This chain uses TRBV6-1 with TRBJ1-3; D is possibly TRBD1 (5 bases). V lost 3 bases to trimming and J lost 2 bases, with 11 bases between them. Germline V gene data show CDR1 as MNHNS and CDR2 as SASEGT. The CDR3 covers 15 residues. CDR3 sequence (DNA): TGTGCCAGCAGTGATTTGGTAGGGGCTGGAAACACCATATATTTT. Translating it yields CASSDLVGAGNTIYF.

This sequence joins TRBV30 and TRBJ1-3; D unclear. Germline CDR1 is GTSNPN and CDR2 is SVGIG (reference sequence). The CDR3 runs 11 residues. Trimming left V 3 bases short and J 3 bases short, with 3 bases between. The CDR3 DNA reads TGTGCCTGGAGCGTTGGAAACACCATATATTTT. This gives the protein CAWSVGNTIYF.

The rearrangement links TRBV29-1 to TRBJ1-1; D possibly corresponds to TRBD1 (5 bases). The CDR3 length is 11 residues. CDR1 and CDR2 (germline): SQVTM, ANQGSEA. With 4 bases removed from V and 7 bases from J, the gap between germline ends came to 10 bases. The CDR3 spells CSVATGGEAFF. The DNA of the CDR3 is TGCAGCGTTGCGACCGGGGGTGAAGCTTTCTTT.

V is TRBV29-1 and J is TRBJ2-2, with TRBD1 matching over 8 bases. Unmatched junction bases numbered 6, after V lost 4 bases and J lost 5 bases. Germline V gives CDR1 SQVTM, CDR2 ANQGSEA. The length of the CDR3 is 14 residues. The chain's CDR3 is CSVGGQGWTGELFF. The CDR3 DNA reads as TGCAGCGTTGGTGGACAGGGTTGGACCGGGGAGCTGTTTTTT.

CDR3 DNA: TGTGCCAGCTTCGAGACTAATGAAAAACTGTTTTTT. Residues: CASFETNEKLFF. V is TRBV18 and J is TRBJ1-4; D not certain. Germline assignment: CDR1 KGHSH and CDR2 LQKENI. V was pared by 7 bases and J by 2 bases, with 5 bases between. CDR3 length: 12 amino acids. Using reference TRBV18 and TRBJ1-4 for the parts outside the CDR3, the full variable domain is NAGVMQNPRHLVRRRGQEARLRCSPMKGHSHVYWYRQLPEEGLKFMVYLQKENIIDESGMPKERFSAEFPKEGPSILRIQQVVRGDSAAYFCASFETNEKLFFGSGTQLSVL.

This clone occurred once. The genes are TRBV5-1 and TRBJ2-3, with D maybe TRBD2 (6 bases). The length of the CDR3 is 15 residues. Between the trimmed V and J ends, which lost 3 bases and 5 bases, there was a span of 16 bases. CDR1 and CDR2 from the germline V gene are SGHRS and YFSETQ. The chain's CDR3 is CASSSGLSPLDTQYF. DNA for the CDR3: TGCGCCAGCAGCTCCGGACTATCGCCGCTAGATACGCAGTATTTT.

The rearrangement uses TRBV10-1 and TRBJ2-1, with TRBD2 identical over 10 bases. CDR3 size: 15 residues. The V segment lost 5 bases and the J segment 3 bases; nucleotides outside the gene matches: 4. The germline CDR1 and CDR2 sequences are WNHNN and SYGVQD (reference sequence). CDR3 bases: TGCGCCAGCAGTCCAGCGGGGGGGCTCTACAATGAGCAGTTCTTC. As protein: CASSPAGGLYNEQFF.

The V gene is TRBV9, the J gene TRBJ1-6, with TRBD1 identical over 7 bases. This CDR3 region has 13 residues. J lost 9 bases, V lost 3 bases, and 3 bases had no gene match. Germline V gives CDR1 SGDLS, CDR2 YYNGEE. This CDR3 reads CASSANRGSPLHF. The CDR3 DNA reads TGTGCCAGCAGCGCCAACAGGGGTTCACCCCTCCACTTT.

This chain connects TRBV5-6 to TRBJ1-3, with D perhaps TRBD1 (5 bases). CDR3 size: 13 residues. The germline V gene encodes CDR1 SGHDT and CDR2 YYEEEE. V gave up 2 bases and J gave up 6 bases, with 9 bases separating them. This CDR3 reads CASSLGAENTIYF. Here the CDR3 DNA reads TGTGCCAGCAGCTTAGGGGCAGAAAACACCATATATTTT.

This clone has a handful of counts. This rearrangement joins TRBV19 to TRBJ2-1; the match to TRBD2 covers 9 bases. The germline V gene encodes CDR1 LNHDA and CDR2 SQIVND (reference sequence). The CDR3 length is 16 residues. V shed 7 bases and J 10 bases; nucleotides not matched to a gene: 17. The CDR3 is CASTAPSGVPQREQFF. As DNA, the CDR3 is TGTGCCAGTACCGCCCCTAGCGGGGTCCCACAAAGGGAGCAGTTCTTC.

A word on this clone: Other nucleotide sequences in the sample specify the same CDR3. The J gene is TRBJ2-3, the V gene TRBV5-1, with D perhaps matching TRBD2 (5 bases). Looked up from germline, CDR1 is SGHRS and CDR2 is YFSETQ. The V end was cut by 4 bases, the J end by 6 bases, with 15 bases between. CDR3 length: 14 residues. CDR3 residues: CASSPGQEADTQYF. CDR3 sequence (DNA): TGCGCCAGCAGCCCGGGCCAGGAGGCTGATACGCAGTATTTT.